The clone carrying this T cell receptor (beta chain) was seen once. Antigen unknown. Unmatched junction bases numbered 10, after V lost 6 bases and J lost 5 bases. The length of the CDR3 is 15 residues. Germline loops: CDR1 SGHVS, CDR2 FQNEAQ. Stated time point: new active TB diagnosis, blood taken before or within 7 days of starting treatment. Active tuberculosis patients were new diagnoses, HIV-seronegative, South African, and aged 18 years or older. Confirmation came from sputum smear and/or culture positivity for M. tuberculosis. The data were obtained in a study of T cells in tuberculosis. The wider study: Sequenced TCRs come from CD1B-GMM tetramer-binding T cells.

Only in-frame clones appear in the TCRdb table, and some are missing; sequencing was by immunoSEQ multiplex PCR. The table has around 40,000 clones, approximately 95% seen once. Study-level findings and limits: Smaller alpha distances in active tuberculosis partly reflected shorter CDR3-alpha lengths.

The chain uses TRBV7-8 and TRBJ2-3; 8 nucleotides line up with TRBD2. The specimen comprised PBMCs, sampled at tuberculosis diagnosis. The clonotype originates from an adult with tuberculosis. This chain's CDR3 is CASRPGGRGLDTQYF. The CDR3 bases are TGTGCCAGCAGACCGGGGGGGCGGGGGCTAGATACGCAGTATTTT.